This record looks at one T cell receptor beta chain sequence and its context. The protocol was immunoSEQ multiplex PCR, while the TCRdb copy is restricted to in-frame clones and leaves out a portion. The sample lists around 96,000 clones, about 93% occurring once. The sample is drawn from a study of T cell changes during pregnancy in multiple sclerosis. The V gene lost 5 bases and the J gene lost 0 bases, with 11 bases spanning the gap. Germline assignment: CDR1 LNHDA and CDR2 SQIVND (reference sequence). The CDR3 covers 16 residues. The source of this sequence is a female donor with multiple sclerosis, enrolled in a pregnancy study. V gene TRBV19 combines with J gene TRBJ1-6; D unresolved. This sample comprised peripheral blood, obtained in the first trimester of pregnancy. This chain's CDR3 is CASSSGGSSYNSPLHF. The CDR3 nucleotides are TGTGCCAGTAGTTCAGGAGGTAGCTCCTATAATTCACCCCTCCACTTT.